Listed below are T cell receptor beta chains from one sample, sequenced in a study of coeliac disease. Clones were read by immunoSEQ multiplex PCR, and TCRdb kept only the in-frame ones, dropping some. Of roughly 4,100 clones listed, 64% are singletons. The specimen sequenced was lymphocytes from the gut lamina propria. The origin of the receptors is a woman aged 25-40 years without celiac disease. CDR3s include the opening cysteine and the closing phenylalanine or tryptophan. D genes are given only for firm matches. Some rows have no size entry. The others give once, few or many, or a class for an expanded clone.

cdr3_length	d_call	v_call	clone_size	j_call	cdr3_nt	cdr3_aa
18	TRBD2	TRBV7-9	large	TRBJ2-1	TGTGCCAGCAGCTCCCACGGGACTAGCGGGGTACTGGCCAATGAGCAGTTCTTC	CASSSHGTSGVLANEQFF
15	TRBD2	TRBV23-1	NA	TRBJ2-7	TGCGCCAGCGCCCTCGGGACTAGCGGGGATAGGGAGCAGTACTTC	CASALGTSGDREQYF
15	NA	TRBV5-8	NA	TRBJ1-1	TGTGCCAGCAGCTTGGTGGGAACAGGAAACACTGAAGCTTTCTTT	CASSLVGTGNTEAFF
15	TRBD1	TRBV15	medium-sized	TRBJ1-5	TGTGCCACCAGCGGACAGGGCGGAAGCAATCAGCCCCAGCATTTT	CATSGQGGSNQPQHF
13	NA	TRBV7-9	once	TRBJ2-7	TGTGCCAGCAGCTCGGGATTCTCCTACGAGCAGTACTTC	CASSSGFSYEQYF
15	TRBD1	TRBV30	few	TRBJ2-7	TGTGCCTGGAGCCCCACCGGGACAGGGTCTCGGGAGCAGTACTTC	CAWSPTGTGSREQYF
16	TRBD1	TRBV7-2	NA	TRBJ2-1	TGTGCCAGCAGCTCAACAGGGGTGCCCCGGGACAATGAGCAGTTCTTC	CASSSTGVPRDNEQFF
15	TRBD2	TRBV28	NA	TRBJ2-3	TGTGCCAGCAGTTTATTCACTAGCGGGGCAGATACGCAGTATTTT	CASSLFTSGADTQYF
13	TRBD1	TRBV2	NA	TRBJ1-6	TGTGCCAGCGACAGGGGATCCAATTCCCCCCTCCACTTT	CASDRGSNSPLHF
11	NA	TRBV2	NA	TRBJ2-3	TGTGCCAGCAGTGAGGCAGGTACGCAGTATTTT	CASSEAGTQYF
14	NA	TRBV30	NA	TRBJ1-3	TGTGCCTGGGACCCAGGGTTCTCTGGAAACACCATATATTTT	CAWDPGFSGNTIYF
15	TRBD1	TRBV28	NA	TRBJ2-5	TGTGCCAGCAGTTTGGGTGGACAGGGCGCAGAGACCCAGTACTTC	CASSLGGQGAETQYF
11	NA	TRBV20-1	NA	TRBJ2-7	TGCAGTGCTGGGGCCGTCTACGAGCAGTACTTC	CSAGAVYEQYF
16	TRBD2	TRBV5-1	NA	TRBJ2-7	TGCGCCAGCAGCCCTAGCGGGACGCAAAAAAGCTACGAGCAGTACTTC	CASSPSGTQKSYEQYF
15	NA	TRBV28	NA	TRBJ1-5	TGTGCCAGCAGCCGCGAACCCTATAGCAATCAGCCCCAGCATTTT	CASSREPYSNQPQHF
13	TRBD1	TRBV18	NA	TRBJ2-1	TGTGCCAGCGCCCAACCCGACAGGGGTGGGCAGTTCTTC	CASAQPDRGGQFF
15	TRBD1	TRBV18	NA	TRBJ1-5	TGTGCCAGCTCACCACGTGGACAGGGAGATCAGCCCCAGCATTTT	CASSPRGQGDQPQHF
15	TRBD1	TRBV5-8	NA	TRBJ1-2	TGTGCCAGCAGCTTCCCTGGACAGGGGCAAAATGGCTACACCTTC	CASSFPGQGQNGYTF
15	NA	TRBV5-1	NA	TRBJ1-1	TGCGCCAGCAGCTTTGGGGGGGCAGGGTCCACTGAAGCTTTCTTT	CASSFGGAGSTEAFF
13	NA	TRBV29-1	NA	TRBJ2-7	TGCAGCGTTGAAGGAGAGGCGGGCCGCGAGCAGTACTTC	CSVEGEAGREQYF